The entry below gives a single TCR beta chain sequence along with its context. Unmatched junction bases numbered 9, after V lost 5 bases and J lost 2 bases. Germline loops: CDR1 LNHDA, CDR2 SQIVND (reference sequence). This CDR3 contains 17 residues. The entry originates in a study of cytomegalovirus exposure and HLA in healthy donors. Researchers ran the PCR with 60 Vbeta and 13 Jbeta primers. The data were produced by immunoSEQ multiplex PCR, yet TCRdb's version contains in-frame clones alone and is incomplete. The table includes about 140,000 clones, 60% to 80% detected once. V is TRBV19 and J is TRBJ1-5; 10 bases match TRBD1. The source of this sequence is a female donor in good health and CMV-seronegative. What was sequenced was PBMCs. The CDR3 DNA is TGTGCCAGTAGTCACCACCAAGGGACAGGGGGCAATCAGCCCCAGCATTTT. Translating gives CASSHHQGTGGNQPQHF.